Each of the 5 T cell receptor beta chains below was sequenced from the same sample in a study of T cells in Graves' hyperthyroidism and ophthalmopathy. RNA transcripts gave rise to amplified TCR beta CDR3 regions. With the HTBI primer set, the TCR CDR3 went through a first round of RT-PCR. TCRdb analysed the multiplex PCR reads with MiXCR anew, one entry per CDR3 protein. Of about 280,000 distinct CDR3 sequences listed, less than 30% are singletons. The sequenced sample was blood. These receptor sequences come from a man aged 35-49 years with Graves' hyperthyroidism that later progressed to Graves' ophthalmopathy.

This clonotype turned up a few times. DNA for the CDR3: TGTGCCACTAGACAGGACTATAGCAATCAGCCCCAGCATTTT. Protein sequence: CATRQDYSNQPQHF. The J gene is TRBJ1-5, the V gene TRBV19, with D possibly TRBD1 on 6 matching bases. CDR1 is LNHDA, CDR2 SQIVND, per germline (reference sequence). The CDR3 is 14 amino acids. Trimming removed 10 bases from V and 0 bases from J, with 13 bases in between.

This clonotype was seen at least ten times. The CDR3 nucleotides read TGTGCCAGCAGCCCCGTTCCCGGGAAAACTCCTTATGAGCAGTACTTC. Translating it yields CASSPVPGKTPYEQYF. This chain joins TRBV11-1 and TRBJ2-7; D is perhaps TRBD2 (5 bases). Germline V gene data show CDR1 as SGHAT and CDR2 as FQDESV (reference sequence). The CDR3 contains 16 residues. V was pared by 5 bases and J by 7 bases, with 24 bases between.

The CDR3 loop is CSVGTSRDIYEQYF. Written as DNA, the CDR3 is TGCAGCGTTGGGACTAGCCGAGATATCTACGAGCAGTACTTC. J is TRBJ2-7 and V is TRBV29-1; 8 bases match TRBD2. Germline V gene lookup returns CDR1 SQVTM and CDR2 ANQGSEA. Trimming removed 4 bases from V and 3 bases from J; junction bases left unmatched: 8. The CDR3 totals 14 residues.

This clonotype was counted only a few times. The chain has TRBV28 and TRBJ2-7; D tentatively reads TRBD1 or TRBD2 (5 bases each). Trimming left V 4 bases short and J 5 bases short, with 15 bases between. The CDR3 spans 14 residues. Looked up from germline, CDR1 is MDHEN and CDR2 is SYDVKM. The CDR3 spells CASSWDVGYHEQYF. In DNA, the CDR3 is TGTGCCAGCAGTTGGGACGTCGGGTACCACGAGCAGTACTTC. The full variable domain, completed using reference TRBV28 and TRBJ2-7, is DVKVTQSSRYLVKRTGEKVFLECVQDMDHENMFWYRQDPGLGLRLIYFSYDVKMKEKGDIPEGYSVSREKKERFSLILESASTNQTSMYLCASSWDVGYHEQYFGPGTRLTVT.

This clonotype was seen many times. The CDR3, as DNA: TGTGCCAGCAGTGAAACAGGGGCACCAGACTACGAGCAGTACTTC. Translated: CASSETGAPDYEQYF. The J gene is TRBJ2-7, the V gene TRBV25-1, with 7 positions matching TRBD1. This CDR3 is built from 15 residues. Germline CDR1 reads MGHDK; CDR2 reads SYGVNS. J gave up 3 bases and V 2 bases, and 7 bases lay outside the gene matches.